This TCR beta chain is from a study of identifying expanded T cells in peripheral blood. Study observations and caveats: About 1.3 clones differed between technical replicates, versus approximately 16 and 20 over time. Clone count variance between approximately two-week samples rose with total template count.

About this clone: Its cognate antigen is unknown.

During the collection period, no donor immune events like infections were recorded. J gave up 2 bases and V 10 bases, and 8 bases lay outside the gene matches. Per germline, CDR1 ENHRY and CDR2 SYGVKD. CDR3 length equals 14 residues. Data came from immunoSEQ multiplex PCR; TCRdb stores just in-frame clones and leaves some out. The table has about 98,000 clones, 70% to 90% seen once. The chain carries TRBV10-3 and TRBJ2-5; 9 nucleotides match TRBD1. The sequenced sample was blood. The clonotype was recovered from a person aged 18 to 70 in good health. The CDR3 spells CATKTGTGQETQYF. CDR3 sequence (DNA): TGTGCCACGAAAACCGGGACAGGGCAAGAGACCCAGTACTTC.